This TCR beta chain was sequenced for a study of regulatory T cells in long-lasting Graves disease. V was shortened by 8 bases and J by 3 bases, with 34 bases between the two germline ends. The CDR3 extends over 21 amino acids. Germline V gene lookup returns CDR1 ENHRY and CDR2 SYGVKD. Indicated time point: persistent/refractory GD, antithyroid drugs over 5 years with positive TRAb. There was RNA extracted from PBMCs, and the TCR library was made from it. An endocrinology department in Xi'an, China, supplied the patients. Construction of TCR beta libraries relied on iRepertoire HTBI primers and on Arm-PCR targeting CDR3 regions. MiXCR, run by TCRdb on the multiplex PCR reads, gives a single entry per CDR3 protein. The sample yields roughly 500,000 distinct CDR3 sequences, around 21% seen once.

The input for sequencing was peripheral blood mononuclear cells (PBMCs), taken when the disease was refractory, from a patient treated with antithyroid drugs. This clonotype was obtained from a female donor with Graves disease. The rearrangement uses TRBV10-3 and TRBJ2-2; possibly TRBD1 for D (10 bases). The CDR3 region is CAIYNYPGTGDSGSDTGELFF. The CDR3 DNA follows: TGTGCCATCTATAACTACCCCGGGACAGGGGATAGCGGGAGCGACACCGGGGAGCTGTTTTTT.